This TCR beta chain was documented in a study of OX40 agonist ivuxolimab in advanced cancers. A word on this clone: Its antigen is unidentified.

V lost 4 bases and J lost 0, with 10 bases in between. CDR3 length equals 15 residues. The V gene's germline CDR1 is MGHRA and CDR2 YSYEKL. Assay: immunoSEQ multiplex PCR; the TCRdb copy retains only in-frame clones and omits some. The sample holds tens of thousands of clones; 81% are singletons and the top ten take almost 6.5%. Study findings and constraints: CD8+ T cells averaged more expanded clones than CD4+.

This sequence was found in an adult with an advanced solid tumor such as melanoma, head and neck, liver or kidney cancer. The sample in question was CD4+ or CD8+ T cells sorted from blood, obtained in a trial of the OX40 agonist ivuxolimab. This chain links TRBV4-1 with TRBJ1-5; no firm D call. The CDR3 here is CASSPSTSSNQPQHF. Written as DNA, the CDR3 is TGCGCCAGCAGCCCCTCTACATCTAGCAATCAGCCCCAGCATTTT.